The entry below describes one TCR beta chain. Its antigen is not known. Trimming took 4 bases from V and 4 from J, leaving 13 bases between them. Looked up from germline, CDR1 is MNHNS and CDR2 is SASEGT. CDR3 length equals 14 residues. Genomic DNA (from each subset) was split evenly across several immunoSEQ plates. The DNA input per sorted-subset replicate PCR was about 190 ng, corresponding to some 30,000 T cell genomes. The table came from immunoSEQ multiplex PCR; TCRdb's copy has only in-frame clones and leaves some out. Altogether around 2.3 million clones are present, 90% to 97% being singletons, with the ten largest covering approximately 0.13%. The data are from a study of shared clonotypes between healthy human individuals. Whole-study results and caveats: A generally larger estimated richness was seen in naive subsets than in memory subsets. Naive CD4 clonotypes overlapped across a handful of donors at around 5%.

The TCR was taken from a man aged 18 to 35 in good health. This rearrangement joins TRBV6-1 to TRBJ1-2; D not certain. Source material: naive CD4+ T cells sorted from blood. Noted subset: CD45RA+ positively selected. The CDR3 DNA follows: TGTGCCAGCAGTGTGCAGGAGACTATCTATGGCTACACCTTC. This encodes CASSVQETIYGYTF.